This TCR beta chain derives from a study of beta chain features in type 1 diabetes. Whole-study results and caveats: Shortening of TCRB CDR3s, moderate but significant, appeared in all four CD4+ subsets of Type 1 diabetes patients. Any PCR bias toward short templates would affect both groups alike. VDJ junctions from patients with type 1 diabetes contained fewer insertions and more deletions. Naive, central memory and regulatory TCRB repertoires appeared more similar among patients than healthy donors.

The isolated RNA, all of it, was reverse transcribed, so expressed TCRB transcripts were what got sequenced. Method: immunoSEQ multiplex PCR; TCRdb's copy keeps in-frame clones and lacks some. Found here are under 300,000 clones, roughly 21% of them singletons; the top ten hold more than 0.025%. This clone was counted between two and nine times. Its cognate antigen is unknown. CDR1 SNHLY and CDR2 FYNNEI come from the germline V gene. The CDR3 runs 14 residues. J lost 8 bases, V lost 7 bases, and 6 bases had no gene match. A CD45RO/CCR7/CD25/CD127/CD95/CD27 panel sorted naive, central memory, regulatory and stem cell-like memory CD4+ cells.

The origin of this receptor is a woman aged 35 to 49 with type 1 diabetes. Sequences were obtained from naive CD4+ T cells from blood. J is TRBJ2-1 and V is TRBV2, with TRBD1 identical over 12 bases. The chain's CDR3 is CASITGTGGHEQFF. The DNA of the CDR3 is TGTGCCAGCATTACCGGGACAGGGGGCCATGAGCAGTTCTTC.